This T cell receptor (beta chain) was sequenced during a study of T cell changes during pregnancy in multiple sclerosis. Libraries were prepared by immunoSEQ multiplex PCR; TCRdb keeps only in-frame clonotypes and omits some of them. The table lists some 59,000 clones, approximately 91% of them singletons. This CDR3 contains 14 residues. Looked up from germline, CDR1 is MNHGY and CDR2 is SVAAGI. The V gene is TRBV6-9, the J gene TRBJ2-7; 10 nucleotides match TRBD1. The source of this sequence is a female donor with multiple sclerosis, enrolled in a pregnancy study. The sequences come from peripheral blood, collected in the second trimester of pregnancy. CDR3 amino acids: CPHPGTGALREQYF. The CDR3 DNA reads as TGTCCACACCCGGGGACAGGGGCCCTCCGCGAGCAGTACTTC.